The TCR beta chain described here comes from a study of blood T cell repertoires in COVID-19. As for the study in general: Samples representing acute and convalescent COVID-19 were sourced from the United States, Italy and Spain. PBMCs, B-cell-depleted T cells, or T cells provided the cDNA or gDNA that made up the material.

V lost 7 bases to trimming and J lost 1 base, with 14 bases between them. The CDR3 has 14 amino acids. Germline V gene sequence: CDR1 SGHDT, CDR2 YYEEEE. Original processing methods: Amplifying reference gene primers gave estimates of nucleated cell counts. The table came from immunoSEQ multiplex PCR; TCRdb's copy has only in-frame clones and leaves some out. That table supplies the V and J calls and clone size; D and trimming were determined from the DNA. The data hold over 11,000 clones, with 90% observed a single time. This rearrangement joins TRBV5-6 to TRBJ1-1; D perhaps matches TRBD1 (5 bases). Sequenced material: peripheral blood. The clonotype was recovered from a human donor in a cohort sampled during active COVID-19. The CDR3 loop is CASRLGAGNTEAFF. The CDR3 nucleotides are TGTGCCAGCCGATTAGGGGCCGGGAACACTGAAGCTTTCTTT.